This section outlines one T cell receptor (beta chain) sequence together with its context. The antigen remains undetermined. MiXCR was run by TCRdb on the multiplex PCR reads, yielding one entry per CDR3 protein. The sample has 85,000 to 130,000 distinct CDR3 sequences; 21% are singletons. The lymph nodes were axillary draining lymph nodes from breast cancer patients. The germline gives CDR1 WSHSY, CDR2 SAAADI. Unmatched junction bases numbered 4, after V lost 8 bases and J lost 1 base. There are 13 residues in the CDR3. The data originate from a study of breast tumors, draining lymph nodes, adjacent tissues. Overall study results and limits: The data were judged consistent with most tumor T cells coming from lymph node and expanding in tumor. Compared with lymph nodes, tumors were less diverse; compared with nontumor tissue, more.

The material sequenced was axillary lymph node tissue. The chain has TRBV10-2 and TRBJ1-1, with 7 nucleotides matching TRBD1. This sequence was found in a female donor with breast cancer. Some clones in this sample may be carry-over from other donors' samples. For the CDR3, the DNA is TGCGCCAGCTATAGACAGGGGAACACTGAAGCTTTCTTT. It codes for CASYRQGNTEAFF.